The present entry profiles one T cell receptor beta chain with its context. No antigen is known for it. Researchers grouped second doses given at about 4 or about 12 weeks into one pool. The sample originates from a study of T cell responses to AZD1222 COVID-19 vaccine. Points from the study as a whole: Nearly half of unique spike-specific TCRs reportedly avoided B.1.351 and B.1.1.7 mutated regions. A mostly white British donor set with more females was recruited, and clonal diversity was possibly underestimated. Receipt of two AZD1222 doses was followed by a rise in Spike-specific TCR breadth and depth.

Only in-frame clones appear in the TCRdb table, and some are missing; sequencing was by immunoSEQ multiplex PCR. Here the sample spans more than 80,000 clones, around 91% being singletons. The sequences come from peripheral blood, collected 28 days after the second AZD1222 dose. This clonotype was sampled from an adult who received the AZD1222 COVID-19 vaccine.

CDR3 in amino acids: CASSLTFRAHTDTQYF. The DNA for the CDR3 is TGTGCCAGCAGCTTAACATTCCGGGCCCACACAGATACGCAGTATTTT. This chain links TRBV13 with TRBJ2-3; no clear D gene. Trimming shortened V by 2 bases and J by 2 bases, and 14 bases separated the two germline ends. Germline CDR1 and CDR2: PRHDT and FYEKMQ (reference sequence). The length of the CDR3 is 16 residues.